This T cell receptor (beta chain) was sequenced during a study of immune heterogeneity within non-small cell lung tumors. At the level of the study: Classification of the tumors gave a handful of squamous cell carcinomas, fewer than 12 non-squamous carcinomas and 1 not otherwise specified. Overall study results and limits: Within a patient, dominant CDR3 beta clonotypes were shared across sites, though different locations had unique frequent clones. A significant, moderate positive correlation (R roughly 0.35) linked local T-cell clonality and tumor mutational burden.

Bulk tumor genomic DNA served as template, at around 600 ng per sample. Several biopsies were collected from each primary tumor during surgery. They were spaced as far apart as possible within the tumor mass. The patients were newly diagnosed with non-small cell lung cancer, had not been treated, and had curative surgery. Patients with newly diagnosed non-small cell lung cancer who underwent surgery with curative intent served as donors. This clonotype is medium-sized by share. No antigen is known for it. TCR beta CDR3 regions came from multiplex PCR with 32 forward V and 13 reverse J primers. TCRdb re-derived calls from the multiplex PCR reads in MiXCR, one entry per CDR3 protein. Found here are about 11,000 distinct CDR3 sequences, just under 30% of them singletons; the top ten hold roughly 8.1%. The CDR3 has 16 amino acids. Deletions cut 6 bases from V and 0 bases from J, with 15 bases between. Germline V CDR1 and CDR2: MNHEY, SMNVEV (reference sequence).

The specimen was lung tumor tissue. The V and J genes are TRBV27 and TRBJ1-5; D is perhaps TRBD1 (5 bases). This sequence was found in an older woman with non-small cell lung cancer. Here the CDR3 DNA reads TGTGCCAGCAGCAAAACAGGTCTTAATAGCAATCAGCCCCAGCATTTT. Its protein product is CASSKTGLNSNQPQHF.